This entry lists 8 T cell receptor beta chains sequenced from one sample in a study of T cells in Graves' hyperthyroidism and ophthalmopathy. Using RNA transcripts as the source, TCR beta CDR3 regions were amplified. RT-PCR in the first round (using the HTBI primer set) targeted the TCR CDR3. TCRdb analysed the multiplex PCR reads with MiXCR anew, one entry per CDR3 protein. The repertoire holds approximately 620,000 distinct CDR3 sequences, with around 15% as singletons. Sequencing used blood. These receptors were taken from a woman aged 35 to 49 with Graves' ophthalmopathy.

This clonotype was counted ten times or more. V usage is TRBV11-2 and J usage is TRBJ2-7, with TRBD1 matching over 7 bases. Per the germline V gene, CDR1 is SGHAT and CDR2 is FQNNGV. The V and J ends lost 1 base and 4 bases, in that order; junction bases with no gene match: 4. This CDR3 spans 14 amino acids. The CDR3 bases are TGTGCCAGCAGCTTAGCGGGACAGACATACGAGCAGTACTTC. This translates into CASSLAGQTYEQYF.

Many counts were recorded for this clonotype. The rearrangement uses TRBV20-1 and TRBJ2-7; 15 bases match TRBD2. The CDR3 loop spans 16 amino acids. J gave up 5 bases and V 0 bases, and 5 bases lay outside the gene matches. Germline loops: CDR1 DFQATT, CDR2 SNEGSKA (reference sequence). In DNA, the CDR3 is TGCAGTGCTAGAGATCGGAGGACTAGCGGGAGGGACGAGCAGTACTTC. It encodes CSARDRRTSGRDEQYF.

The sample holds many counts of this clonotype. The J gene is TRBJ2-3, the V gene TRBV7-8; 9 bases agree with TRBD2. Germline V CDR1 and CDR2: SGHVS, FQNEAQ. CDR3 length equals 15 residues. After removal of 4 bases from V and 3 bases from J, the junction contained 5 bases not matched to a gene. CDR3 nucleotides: TGTGCCAGCAGCTCAATAGCGGGAGTGACAGATACGCAGTATTTT. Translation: CASSSIAGVTDTQYF.

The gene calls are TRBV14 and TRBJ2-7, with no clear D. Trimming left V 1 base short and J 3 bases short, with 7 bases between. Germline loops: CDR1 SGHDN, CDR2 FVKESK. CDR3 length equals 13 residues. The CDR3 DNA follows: TGTGCCAGCAGCCAAGCCGCAGGCTACGAGCAGTACTTC. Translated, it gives CASSQAAGYEQYF.

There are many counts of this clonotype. The CDR3 here is CASSLGNLLVNTEAFF. The DNA of the CDR3 is TGTGCCAGCAGCTTGGGAAACCTGCTTGTGAACACTGAAGCTTTCTTT. The J gene is TRBJ1-1, the V gene TRBV5-5; D is unclear. This CDR3 spans 16 amino acids. Germline assignment: CDR1 SGHKS and CDR2 YYEKEE (reference sequence). The V end lost 0 bases, the J end lost 0 bases, and 12 bases lay between the germline ends. Using reference TRBV5-5 and TRBJ1-1 for the parts outside the CDR3, the full variable domain is DAGVTQSPTHLIKTRGQQVTLRCSPISGHKSVSWYQQVLGQGPQFIFQYYEKEERGRGNFPDRFSARQFPNYSSELNVNALLLGDSALYLCASSLGNLLVNTEAFFGQGTRLTVV.

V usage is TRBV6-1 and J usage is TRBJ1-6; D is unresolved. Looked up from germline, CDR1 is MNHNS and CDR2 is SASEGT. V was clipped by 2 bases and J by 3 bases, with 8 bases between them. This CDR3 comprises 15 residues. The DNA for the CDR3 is TGTGCCAGCAGTGAATTAACAGTCTATAATTCACCCCTCCACTTT. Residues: CASSELTVYNSPLHF.

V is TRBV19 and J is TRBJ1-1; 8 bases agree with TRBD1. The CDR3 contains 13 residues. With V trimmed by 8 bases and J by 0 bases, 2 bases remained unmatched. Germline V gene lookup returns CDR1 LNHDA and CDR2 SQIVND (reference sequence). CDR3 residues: CASVDRVNTEAFF. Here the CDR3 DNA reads TGTGCCAGTGTGGACAGGGTGAACACTGAAGCTTTCTTT.

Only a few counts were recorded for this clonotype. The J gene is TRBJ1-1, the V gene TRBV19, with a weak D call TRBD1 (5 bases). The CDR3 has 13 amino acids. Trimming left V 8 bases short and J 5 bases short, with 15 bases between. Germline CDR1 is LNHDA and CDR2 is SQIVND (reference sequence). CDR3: CASWHQGGTEAFF. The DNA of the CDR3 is TGTGCCAGTTGGCACCAGGGTGGGACTGAAGCTTTCTTT. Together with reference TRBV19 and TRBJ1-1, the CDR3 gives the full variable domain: DGGITQSPKYLFRKEGQNVTLSCEQNLNHDAMYWYRQDPGQGLRLIYYSQIVNDFQKGDIAEGYSVSREKKESFPLTVTSAQKNPTAFYLCASWHQGGTEAFFGQGTRLTVV.